This T cell receptor (beta chain) was sequenced during a study of T cells after yellow fever vaccination. This clonotype appeared a few times. V was clipped by 6 bases and J by 3 bases, with 15 bases between them. The CDR3 is 15 amino acids. Germline loops: CDR1 SGHVS, CDR2 FQNEAQ. In TCRdb, the 5' RACE reads were re-called with MiXCR into one record per CDR3 protein. The sample records 450,000 to 600,000 distinct CDR3 sequences, around 17% being singletons. V usage is TRBV7-8 and J usage is TRBJ2-1; no firm D call. The material sequenced was PBMCs, taken 4 to 5 days after the first yellow fever vaccination. The sequence came from a man aged 18 to 29 who received the YFV17D yellow fever vaccine. The CDR3 sequence: CASSLRRTSYNEQFF. DNA for the CDR3: TGTGCCAGCAGTCTCCGACGGACCAGCTACAATGAGCAGTTCTTC.